What follows are 26 T cell receptor beta chains derived from one specimen sequenced in a study of early T cells in non-severe SARS-CoV-2 infection. TCRdb analysed the 5' RACE reads with MiXCR anew, one entry per CDR3 protein. The sample holds 20,000 to 25,000 distinct CDR3 sequences, about 4.4% seen once. Sample: whole blood. The receptors shown here come from an adult who was a healthcare worker with PCR-confirmed SARS-CoV-2 infection or an uninfected control (not recorded which).

This clonotype was counted at least ten times. CDR3: CASSLNRVTAFF. Here the CDR3 DNA reads TGTGCCAGCAGCTTAAACAGGGTTACTGCTTTCTTT. V usage is TRBV7-2 and J usage is TRBJ1-1, with D perhaps matching TRBD1 (6 bases). CDR3 length: 12 amino acids. Trimming took 2 bases from V and 11 from J, leaving 12 bases between them. The germline CDR1 and CDR2 sequences are SGHTA and FQGNSA.

This clonotype was counted at least ten times. The chain uses TRBV12-5 and TRBJ2-7; D may be TRBD1 (6 bases). The CDR3 runs 13 residues. CDR1 is LGHNT, CDR2 FRNRAP, per germline. V gave up 6 bases and J gave up 3 bases, with 12 bases separating them. The CDR3 DNA reads as TGTGCTAGTGGAAACCAGGGGTACTACGAGCAGTACTTC. Amino acids: CASGNQGYYEQYF.

This clonotype has a count of ten or more. This chain links TRBV7-2 with TRBJ1-1; no definite D call. V was shortened by 1 base and J by 1 base, with 7 bases between the two germline ends. The germline CDR1 and CDR2 sequences are SGHTA and FQGNSA. The CDR3 has 14 residues. In DNA, the CDR3 is TGTGCCAGCAGCTTAGTTACAGCGAACACTGAAGCTTTCTTT. This gives the protein CASSLVTANTEAFF.

This clonotype was seen at least ten times. The chain couples TRBV3-1 to TRBJ1-1, with D unresolved. CDR1 and CDR2 (germline): LGHDT, YNNKEL (reference sequence). The CDR3 loop spans 11 amino acids. V was trimmed by 3 bases and J by 2 bases, leaving 1 base between them. CDR3 DNA sequence: TGTGCCAGCAGCCACAACACTGAAGCTTTCTTT. It encodes CASSHNTEAFF.

Only a few counts were recorded for this clonotype. The rearrangement links TRBV18 to TRBJ2-6; 9 nucleotides agree with TRBD1. Looked up from germline, CDR1 is KGHSH and CDR2 is LQKENI. V was pared by 3 bases and J by 0 bases, with 6 bases of the junction left unmatched. This CDR3 is 18 amino acids long. The CDR3 protein is CASSPRQGESSGANVLTF. In DNA form, the CDR3 reads TGTGCCAGCTCACCCCGACAGGGGGAGAGCTCTGGGGCCAACGTCCTGACTTTC. Combining the CDR3 with reference TRBV18 and TRBJ2-6 gives the whole variable domain NAGVMQNPRHLVRRRGQEARLRCSPMKGHSHVYWYRQLPEEGLKFMVYLQKENIIDESGMPKERFSAEFPKEGPSILRIQQVVRGDSAAYFCASSPRQGESSGANVLTFGAGSRLTVL.

This clonotype was observed at least ten times. The chain uses TRBV20-1 and TRBJ2-1, with 10 bases fitting TRBD2. After removal of 6 bases from V and 6 bases from J, the junction contained 14 bases not matched to a gene. The CDR3 loop spans 16 amino acids. CDR1 and CDR2 from the germline V gene are DFQATT and SNEGSKA (reference sequence). CDR3 residues: CSAPPRRLAGVNEQFF. In DNA form, the CDR3 reads TGCAGTGCGCCTCCCCGCCGGCTAGCGGGAGTCAATGAGCAGTTCTTC.

This clonotype has a count of ten or more. The chain links TRBV7-9 to TRBJ1-1; D is possibly TRBD1 (5 bases). The CDR3 runs to 14 residues. CDR1 and CDR2 (germline): SEHNR, FQNEAQ (reference sequence). The V end was cut by 5 bases, the J end by 4 bases, with 14 bases between. CDR3 loop: CASSREGRVTEAFF. In DNA form, the CDR3 reads TGTGCCAGCAGCAGAGAAGGCAGGGTCACTGAAGCTTTCTTT.

There are a few counts of this clonotype. This rearrangement joins TRBV5-1 to TRBJ2-7; D may be TRBD1 (5 bases). The V end was cut by 2 bases, the J end by 3 bases, with 6 bases between. In germline, CDR1 is SGHRS, CDR2 YFSETQ. The CDR3 runs to 12 residues. The CDR3: CASSFDSYEQYF. The CDR3 DNA sequence: TGCGCCAGCAGCTTCGACAGCTACGAGCAGTACTTC. Full variable domain (rest looked up from reference TRBV5-1 and TRBJ2-7): KAGVTQTPRYLIKTRGQQVTLSCSPISGHRSVSWYQQTPGQGLQFLFEYFSETQRNKGNFPGRFSGRQFSNSRSEMNVSTLELGDSALYLCASSFDSYEQYFGPGTRLTVT.

The V call is TRBV19, the J call TRBJ2-1; TRBD2 matches at 10 bases. The length of the CDR3 is 15 residues. Germline trimming cut 4 bases from V and 5 bases from J; bases unmatched to any gene: 5. Looked up from germline, CDR1 is LNHDA and CDR2 is SQIVND (reference sequence). The CDR3 region has the DNA TGTGCCAGTAGTACAGGAGCGGGGGGGCACAATGAGCAGTTCTTC. Encoded protein: CASSTGAGGHNEQFF.

Ten or more counts support this clonotype. The V gene is TRBV30, the J gene TRBJ2-7; D is perhaps TRBD2 (6 bases). The V and J ends lost 0 bases and 5 bases respectively, with 11 bases between them. This CDR3 has 13 amino acids. Germline V gene sequence: CDR1 GTSNPN, CDR2 SVGIG (reference sequence). The CDR3 DNA sequence: TGTGCCTGGAGTGTGGTTTGGGGGGACGAGCAGTACTTC. Residues: CAWSVVWGDEQYF.

Ten or more counts support this clonotype. The rearrangement uses TRBV6-1 and TRBJ2-5; TRBD2 aligns across 10 bases. The CDR3 is 14 residues long. Germline V gene lookup returns CDR1 MNHNS and CDR2 SASEGT. The ends lost 7 bases at V and 1 base at J; junction bases unmatched: 3. CDR3 nucleotide sequence: TGTGCCAGCACACTAGCGGGACGCCAAGAGACCCAGTACTTC. Encoded protein: CASTLAGRQETQYF.

Many counts were recorded for this clonotype. The chain carries TRBV24-1 and TRBJ2-4; tentatively, D is TRBD1 (8 bases). Germline V gene lookup returns CDR1 KGHDR and CDR2 SFDVKD. Trimming stripped 4 bases from V and 6 bases from J, with 18 bases between. The CDR3 runs 16 residues. CDR3 sequence reads: CATSESGTGGGNIQYF. In DNA, the CDR3 is TGTGCCACCAGTGAATCAGGGACAGGCGGGGGAAACATTCAGTACTTC.

This clonotype was counted ten times or more. The chain links TRBV12-3 or TRBV12-4 to TRBJ1-1; 7 bases match TRBD1. Unmatched junction bases numbered 14, after V lost 4 bases and J lost 0 bases. The CDR3 totals 18 residues. Here the CDR3 DNA reads TGTGCCAGCAGTTCAAGGTCCTGGGGGGGACAGATGAACACTGAAGCTTTCTTT. Its translation is CASSSRSWGGQMNTEAFF.

This clonotype has ten or more counts. The chain links TRBV20-1 to TRBJ2-2; 7 bases fit TRBD1. Trimming took 5 bases from V and 4 from J; bases not matched to a gene: 7. This CDR3 comprises 14 residues. The V gene's germline CDR1 is DFQATT and CDR2 SNEGSKA (reference sequence). The DNA for the CDR3 is TGCAGTGCTGGTAGGGGACAGCGCACCGGGGAGCTGTTTTTT. Its protein product is CSAGRGQRTGELFF.

This chain links TRBV29-1 with TRBJ2-7, with TRBD1 identical over 7 bases. In germline, CDR1 is SQVTM, CDR2 ANQGSEA. Unmatched junction bases numbered 10, after V lost 5 bases and J lost 3 bases. This CDR3 is 14 amino acids long. CDR3 sequence: CSVSQGVALYEQYF. The CDR3 DNA follows: TGCAGCGTTAGCCAGGGGGTTGCCCTCTACGAGCAGTACTTC.

This clonotype was found many times. The rearrangement joins TRBV15 to TRBJ2-3, with a possible D match to TRBD1 (7 bases). CDR1 and CDR2 (germline): LNHNV, YYDKDF (reference sequence). V was shortened by 6 bases and J by 6 bases, with 16 bases between the two germline ends. This CDR3 has 14 residues. The CDR3: CATRGGGVLDTQYF. CDR3 DNA: TGTGCCACCAGAGGAGGGGGCGTATTGGATACGCAGTATTTT.

At least ten counts were recorded for this clonotype. The chain links TRBV7-9 to TRBJ1-1, with a tentative D call TRBD1 (6 bases). This CDR3 is 14 amino acids long. In germline, CDR1 is SEHNR, CDR2 FQNEAQ (reference sequence). Trimming cost V 10 bases and J 3 bases, with 18 bases left between them. The DNA for the CDR3 is TGTGCCACAAACCGGCAGGGGCAAGACACTGAAGCTTTCTTT. It is translated as CATNRQGQDTEAFF. Full variable domain (missing parts from reference TRBV7-9 and TRBJ1-1): DTGVSQNPRHKITKRGQNVTFRCDPISEHNRLYWYRQTLGQGPEFLTYFQNEAQLEKSRLLSDRFSAERPKGSFSTLEIQRTEQGDSAMYLCATNRQGQDTEAFFGQGTRLTVV.

This clonotype was counted only a few times. The chain combines TRBV12-3 or TRBV12-4 with TRBJ2-7, with no clear D. The CDR3 has 15 amino acids. V was cut by 2 bases and J by 6 bases, with 17 bases left in between. CDR3 nucleotides: TGTGCCAGCAGTTTATCCCCCAACCCTGCGTCCGAGCAGTACTTC. This encodes CASSLSPNPASEQYF.

This clonotype was seen ten or more times. The V call is TRBV2, the J call TRBJ1-3; D possibly corresponds to TRBD1 (6 bases). CDR3 length equals 14 residues. Trimming took off 7 bases at V and 2 bases at J, with 12 bases between the two ends. Germline CDR1 is SNHLY and CDR2 is FYNNEI. In DNA form, the CDR3 reads TGTGCCAGCACCCGAGAGGGGGCTGGAAACACCATATATTTT. It is translated as CASTREGAGNTIYF.

The chain employs TRBV18 and TRBJ2-5; possible D gene TRBD2, 5 bases. V shed 1 base and J shed 5 bases, with 5 bases lying between them. Germline CDR1 and CDR2: KGHSH and LQKENI. The CDR3 length is 12 residues. The CDR3 nucleotides are TGTGCCAGCTCACCACGCGGGGAGACCCAGTACTTC. Its translation is CASSPRGETQYF.

Many counts were recorded for this clonotype. The CDR3 DNA sequence: TGTGCCAGCTCTACTACAGGGTGGGATTCACCCCTCCACTTT. Amino acid sequence: CASSTTGWDSPLHF. The chain uses TRBV18 and TRBJ1-6, with D possibly matching TRBD1 (6 bases). Looked up from germline, CDR1 is KGHSH and CDR2 is LQKENI. CDR3 length equals 14 residues. V lost 6 bases to trimming and J lost 8 bases, with 14 bases between them.

At least ten counts were recorded for this clonotype. This chain connects TRBV2 to TRBJ2-1, with D perhaps matching TRBD2 (5 bases). The germline V gene encodes CDR1 SNHLY and CDR2 FYNNEI. The CDR3 extends over 11 amino acids. Trimming cost V 6 bases and J 7 bases, with 7 bases left between them. The CDR3 reads CASSGENEQFF. For the CDR3, the DNA is TGTGCCAGCAGCGGGGAGAATGAGCAGTTCTTC.

This clonotype was recorded a few times. This chain connects TRBV6-1 to TRBJ2-5; D is uncertain. CDR3 size: 12 residues. Looked up from germline, CDR1 is MNHNS and CDR2 is SASEGT. V lost 4 bases and J lost 10, with 13 bases in between. The CDR3 here is CASSVDGWDQYF. Here the CDR3 DNA reads TGTGCCAGCAGTGTTGACGGTTGGGACCAGTACTTC.

This chain connects TRBV20-1 to TRBJ2-7; D is unresolved. The CDR3 loop spans 14 amino acids. V lost 3 bases and J lost 2, with 14 bases in between. Germline V gives CDR1 DFQATT, CDR2 SNEGSKA (reference sequence). The CDR3 DNA sequence: TGCAGTGCTAGCGAATTCCTTCCTCCCTACGAGCAGTACTTC. Amino acids: CSASEFLPPYEQYF.

The chain is built from TRBV6-5 and TRBJ1-2; D gene unclear. V shed 0 bases and J shed 5 bases, with 13 bases lying between them. This CDR3 region has 15 residues. Germline V gene sequence: CDR1 MNHEY, CDR2 SVGAGI. The CDR3 nucleotides are TGTGCCAGCAGTTACTCCATTTCATCAGGTTATGGCTACACCTTC. It specifies CASSYSISSGYGYTF.

This clonotype was recorded at least ten times. This chain joins TRBV7-2 and TRBJ2-2; a possible D gene is TRBD1 (5 bases). Trimming removed 4 bases from V and 2 bases from J, with 8 bases in between. Per the germline V gene, CDR1 is SGHTA and CDR2 is FQGNSA. The CDR3 has 14 amino acids. The CDR3 bases are TGTGCCAGCAGCTCGGACACTAACACCGGGGAGCTGTTTTTT. Translation: CASSSDTNTGELFF. The full variable domain, completed using reference TRBV7-2 and TRBJ2-2, is GAGVSQSPSNKVTEKGKDVELRCDPISGHTALYWYRQSLGQGLEFLIYFQGNSAPDKSGLPSDRFSAERTGGSVSTLTIQRTQQEDSAVYLCASSSDTNTGELFFGEGSRLTVL.